This T cell receptor (beta chain) was captured in a study of somatic mutations in cytotoxic T cells in rheumatoid arthritis (TCRdb year 2017). At the level of the whole study: Sorted V beta1+ cells also underwent TCRB sequencing, and some V beta antibody-stained T-cell populations were flow-sorted at nearly 100% purity on a FACSAria II or Sony SH800. In newly diagnosed rheumatoid arthritis without treatment, the study examined if expanded CD8+ T-cell clones harbor somatic mutations, relying on TCRB deep sequencing to characterize clonality. TCRB deep sequencing covered 50 to 75 patients with rheumatoid arthritis along with approximately 20 healthy controls. Patient and control groups had essentially identical median ages. Results the study describes overall, beyond this receptor: The slight TRBV07 underrepresentation in patients was not adjusted for multiple comparisons. Rheumatoid arthritis patients and age-matched healthy controls did not significantly differ in CD8+ T-cell clonality. Viral specificity could not be ruled out by absence from virus-specific databases, and the antigen targets of the expanded CD8+ clones remained unknown. CD8+ clonality increased with age in patients (Spearman r ≈ 0.49) but not in healthy controls. In about an eighth of the roughly 65 patients the largest CD8+ clone exceeded 20% of CD8+ cells, and several identical CD8+ TCRB sequences were shared between blood and synovial fluid.

The germline V gene supplies CDR1 MDHEN and CDR2 SYDVKM. Trimming takes 7 bases from V and 4 bases from J, and the germline ends sit 17 bases apart. The CDR3 has 15 amino acids, counting the end cysteine and phenylalanine. CDR3 DNA is the only sequence kept; it has 45 bases, read in frame from the first base. To note about this clone: What this receptor recognizes is not known. No quality values exist for individual bases; no much larger clone is one base distant.

Healthy controls were 20 blood donors whose buffy coats were used, with a median age of about 56 years (range roughly 20-75) and 55% female. CD4+ and CD8+ cells were isolated by positive magnetic bead selection on an AutoMACS, and purity was checked by flow cytometry. Peripheral blood mononuclear cells were obtained using density gradient separation with Ficoll-Paque PLUS. Nucleospin Tissue or Tissue XS kits were used to extract DNA from CD4-enriched, CD8-enriched or PBMC samples, and a Qubit 2.0 fluorometer was used for quantification. Genomic DNA underwent TCRB CDR3 sequencing using the immunoSEQ assay. Under the source paper's analysis protocol: Analyses were restricted to productive TCRB rearrangements. Defining a clone by its unique TCRB CDR3 sequence, the study calculated clonality as a productive clonality index derived from Shannon entropy. The template counts of each clone relative to the total templates per sample were used to calculate repertoire overlap between two samples. V-gene usage from TCRB sequencing and V-gene usage measured by flow cytometry were correlated (Spearman r of about 0.62). TCRdb stores this immuneACCESS table with in-frame sequences only. Part of the clones is absent; in the studies checked, under half of the shortfall reflects unresolved V genes, and no reason is known for the rest. V and J calls and clone size are those listed in that table; D and trimming were worked out from the DNA. The sample table lists roughly 35,000 clones, approximately 80% of them with a count of one. The ten largest account for about 3.4% of the sample.

The sample taken for sequencing was CD8+ T cells sorted from blood. This clonotype was obtained from a man aged 40-55 years in good health. Here the chain combines TRBV28 and TRBJ2-1, with the D call perhaps TRBD1 or TRBD2, as 5 bases match in each case. The CDR3 protein is CASNRGRSFYNEQFF. The bases are TGTGCCAGCAATCGGGGACGAAGCTTTTACAATGAGCAGTTCTTC.